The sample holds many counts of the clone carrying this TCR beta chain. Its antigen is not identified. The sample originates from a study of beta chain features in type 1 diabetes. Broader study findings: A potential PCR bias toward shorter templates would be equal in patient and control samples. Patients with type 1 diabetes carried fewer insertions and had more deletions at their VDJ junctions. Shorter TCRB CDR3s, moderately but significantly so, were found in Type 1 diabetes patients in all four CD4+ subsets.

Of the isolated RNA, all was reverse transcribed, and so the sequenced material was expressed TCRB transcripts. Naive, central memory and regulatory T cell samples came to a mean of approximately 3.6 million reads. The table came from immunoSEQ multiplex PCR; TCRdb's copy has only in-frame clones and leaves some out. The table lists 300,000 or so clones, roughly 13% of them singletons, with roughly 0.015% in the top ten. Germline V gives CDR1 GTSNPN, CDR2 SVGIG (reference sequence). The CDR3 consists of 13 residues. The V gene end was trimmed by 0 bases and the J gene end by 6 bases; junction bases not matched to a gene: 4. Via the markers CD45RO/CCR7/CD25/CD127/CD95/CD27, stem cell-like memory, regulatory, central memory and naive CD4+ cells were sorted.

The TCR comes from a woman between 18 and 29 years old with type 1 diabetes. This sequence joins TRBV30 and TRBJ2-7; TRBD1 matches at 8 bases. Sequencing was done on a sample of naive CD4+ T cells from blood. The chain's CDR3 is CAWSVTGGSEQYV. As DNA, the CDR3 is TGTGCCTGGAGTGTAACAGGGGGAAGCGAGCAGTACGTC.